The 27 T cell receptor beta chains given below trace back to one sample, sequenced in a study of cytomegalovirus exposure and HLA in healthy donors. 60 Vbeta and 13 Jbeta primers were used in PCR. The table came from immunoSEQ multiplex PCR; TCRdb's copy has only in-frame clones and leaves some out. This repertoire shows about 180,000 clones, 82% found once; its top ten account for roughly 1.4%. Sequencing was carried out using PBMCs. These TCRs come from a man in his forties in good health and CMV-seronegative.

V and J are TRBV5-6 and TRBJ2-4; 11 nucleotides match TRBD2. The trim removed 2 bases at V and 0 bases at J, leaving 1 base unmatched. This CDR3 is 16 amino acids long. Germline V gene data show CDR1 as SGHDT and CDR2 as YYEEEE. In nucleotides, the CDR3 is TGTGCCAGCAGCTTCACTAGCGGGAGAGCCAAAAACATTCAGTACTTC. It yields the protein CASSFTSGRAKNIQYF.

This chain links TRBV9 with TRBJ2-1; a possible D gene is TRBD2 (7 bases). CDR1 and CDR2 (germline): SGDLS, YYNGEE. The CDR3 spans 15 residues. Trimming stripped 4 bases from V and 8 bases from J, with 19 bases between. The CDR3 nucleotides read TGTGCCAGCAGCCCAGGGGCTAGCGGAGGGGATGAGCAGTTCTTC. Its translation is CASSPGASGGDEQFF. Combining the CDR3 with reference TRBV9 and TRBJ2-1 gives the whole variable domain DSGVTQTPKHLITATGQRVTLRCSPRSGDLSVYWYQQSLDQGLQFLIQYYNGEERAKGNILERFSAQQFPDLHSELNLSSLELGDSALYFCASSPGASGGDEQFFGPGTRLTVL.

This clone was seen a few times. The V gene is TRBV6-1, the J gene TRBJ2-3, with a weak D call TRBD1 (6 bases). There are 15 residues in the CDR3. Germline V CDR1 and CDR2: MNHNS, SASEGT. V was pared by 6 bases and J by 4 bases, with 17 bases between. The CDR3 protein is CASRGQFGAADTQYF. In DNA form, the CDR3 reads TGTGCCAGCAGGGGACAATTTGGGGCCGCAGATACGCAGTATTTT.

Regarding this clone: This sample also contains other DNA sequences that code for the same CDR3. The J gene is TRBJ2-1, the V gene TRBV6-5; possible D gene TRBD1, 5 bases. From germline, CDR1 is MNHEY and CDR2 SVGAGI. The CDR3 is 15 residues long. Trimming pared 0 bases from V and 5 bases from J, leaving 11 bases between. CDR3 sequence reads: CASSYSGQANNEQFF. DNA of the CDR3: TGTGCCAGCAGTTACTCGGGGCAAGCCAACAATGAGCAGTTCTTC.

The chain has TRBV14 and TRBJ1-3; D call uncertain. The V end lost 4 bases, the J end lost 4 bases, and 8 bases lay between the germline ends. The CDR3 is 13 residues long. Germline assignment: CDR1 SGHDN and CDR2 FVKESK. In DNA, the CDR3 is TGTGCCAGCAGCCTGACATCGGGAAACACCATATATTTT. Its protein is CASSLTSGNTIYF.

This clone occurred once. The CDR3 coding sequence is TGTGCCAGCAGCCCTACAGGGGTAACTAATGAAAAACTGTTTTTT. Its protein product is CASSPTGVTNEKLFF. The genes are TRBV7-6 and TRBJ1-4; 7 nucleotides line up with TRBD1. The CDR3 consists of 15 residues. The germline CDR1 and CDR2 sequences are SGHVS and FNYEAQ. J was trimmed by 1 base and V by 5 bases; bases with no gene match: 4. Using reference TRBV7-6 and TRBJ1-4 for the parts outside the CDR3, the full variable domain is GAGVSQSPRYKVTKRGQDVALRCDPISGHVSLYWYRQALGQGPEFLTYFNYEAQQDKSGLPNDRFSAERPEGSISTLTIQRTEQRDSAMYRCASSPTGVTNEKLFFGSGTQLSVL.

The V call is TRBV18, the J call TRBJ1-1, with D uncertain. Trimming removed 8 bases from V and 5 bases from J, with 12 bases in between. This CDR3 region has 12 residues. CDR1 is KGHSH, CDR2 LQKENI, per germline. CDR3 in amino acids: CASSPGRTEAFF. As DNA, the CDR3 is TGTGCCAGCAGCCCGGGTCGGACTGAAGCTTTCTTT.

The chain couples TRBV19 to TRBJ2-3, with 10 bases matching TRBD2. The length of the CDR3 is 14 residues. In germline, CDR1 is LNHDA, CDR2 SQIVND (reference sequence). Trimming cost V 7 bases and J 7 bases; bases outside gene matches: 8. The CDR3 DNA follows: TGTGCCAGTAAACCTAGCGGGAGCTTATATACGCAGTATTTT. Protein: CASKPSGSLYTQYF.

This clone has more than one count but fewer than ten. The chain has TRBV11-2 and TRBJ2-1, with TRBD2 matching over 7 bases. The CDR3 contains 14 residues. Germline values: CDR1 SGHAT, CDR2 FQNNGV. Losses at the gene ends were 7 bases for V and 10 bases for J; bases not matched to a gene: 13. The CDR3 bases are TGTGCCAGCACCGAGGGAGGGCCAGGAAAGGAGCAGTTCTTC. Translation: CASTEGGPGKEQFF.

The chain uses TRBV4-3 and TRBJ2-1, with 9 positions matching TRBD2. V trimming: 1 base; J trimming: 0 bases; junction bases outside the gene matches: 10. The CDR3 extends over 19 amino acids. Germline CDR1 reads LGHNA; CDR2 reads YSLEER. In nucleotides, the CDR3 is TGCGCCAGCAGCCAAGGCCCTCAAGAACTAGCGGGCTCCTACAATGAGCAGTTCTTC. Residues: CASSQGPQELAGSYNEQFF.

The chain links TRBV4-3 to TRBJ2-7; TRBD2 matches at 10 bases. The V gene end was trimmed by 4 bases and the J gene end by 5 bases; junction bases not matched to a gene: 11. From germline, CDR1 is LGHNA and CDR2 YSLEER. The CDR3 has 16 amino acids. The CDR3 reads CASSPSLAGDIHEQYF. CDR3 coding DNA: TGCGCCAGCAGCCCCTCCCTAGCGGGAGATATCCACGAGCAGTACTTC.

The chain carries TRBV27 and TRBJ1-2; D is ambiguous. This CDR3 is built from 14 residues. The germline V gene encodes CDR1 MNHEY and CDR2 SMNVEV (reference sequence). Trimming shortened V by 5 bases and J by 4 bases, and 14 bases separated the two germline ends. CDR3 region: CASSPLPGLYGYTF. The CDR3, as DNA: TGTGCCAGCAGTCCCCTACCTGGACTCTATGGCTACACCTTC.

The gene calls are TRBV30 and TRBJ1-6; 8 bases match TRBD1. CDR1 GTSNPN and CDR2 SVGIG come from the germline V gene (reference sequence). The V gene end was trimmed by 6 bases and the J gene end by 7 bases; junction bases not matched to a gene: 5. CDR3 length: 13 residues. The CDR3: CACTGTGNSPLHF. The CDR3 DNA reads as TGTGCCTGCACCGGGACAGGCAATTCACCCCTCCACTTT.

The rearrangement joins TRBV28 to TRBJ2-7; TRBD1 matches 10 bases. The CDR3 extends over 14 amino acids. The germline CDR1 and CDR2 sequences are MDHEN and SYDVKM. V dropped 10 bases and J dropped 3; count of bases not matched to a gene: 9. The CDR3 here is CAITGRDRGYEQYF. CDR3 nucleotides: TGTGCCATTACAGGCCGGGACAGGGGCTACGAGCAGTACTTC.

This chain joins TRBV6-1 and TRBJ1-1, with D hard to call. Germline CDR1 and CDR2: MNHNS and SASEGT. Trimming removed 5 bases at V and 4 bases at J, with 11 bases between. The CDR3 extends over 13 amino acids. Here the CDR3 reads CASSSLSSTEAFF. CDR3 in DNA: TGTGCCAGCAGTTCCTTGAGCTCCACTGAAGCTTTCTTT.

The chain recombines TRBV5-6 with TRBJ2-1; 7 positions match TRBD2. CDR3 length: 15 amino acids. The J segment lost 5 bases and the V segment lost 4 bases, leaving 9 bases of the junction unmatched. The germline V gene encodes CDR1 SGHDT and CDR2 YYEEEE. The CDR3 protein is CASSPPGGLNNEQFF. The CDR3 nucleotides read TGTGCCAGCAGCCCACCGGGGGGACTTAACAATGAGCAGTTCTTC.

This chain joins TRBV29-1 and TRBJ1-1, with D possibly matching TRBD1 (5 bases). V lost 1 base and J lost 0, with 9 bases in between. This CDR3 has 14 amino acids. Germline CDR1 and CDR2: SQVTM and ANQGSEA. DNA of the CDR3: TGCAGCGTTGAAGTACGGGGGTTGAACACTGAAGCTTTCTTT. Encoded protein: CSVEVRGLNTEAFF.

The V gene is TRBV2, the J gene TRBJ1-5, with D uncertain. Germline loops: CDR1 SNHLY, CDR2 FYNNEI. V gave up 8 bases and J gave up 6 bases, with 14 bases separating them. The CDR3 extends over 13 amino acids. Here the CDR3 DNA reads TGTGCCAGCGGGTTGGGCGAGGGTCAGCCCCAGCATTTT. It encodes CASGLGEGQPQHF.

The J gene is TRBJ1-5, the V gene TRBV6-5; TRBD1 aligns across 7 bases. The V and J ends lost 6 bases and 3 bases, in that order; junction bases with no gene match: 5. CDR1 MNHEY and CDR2 SVGAGI come from the germline V gene. This CDR3 region has 14 residues. CDR3 bases: TGTGCCAGCAGCGGACAGGTTAACAATCAGCCCCAGCATTTT. Protein product: CASSGQVNNQPQHF.

The chain has TRBV7-8 and TRBJ2-7; a possible D gene is TRBD2 (6 bases). CDR3 length: 12 amino acids. The V gene lost 2 bases and the J gene lost 7 bases, with 9 bases spanning the gap. In germline, CDR1 is SGHVS, CDR2 FQNEAQ. CDR3 bases: TGTGCCAGCAGCTTAATGGGAGGAGAGCAGTACTTC. Translated: CASSLMGGEQYF.

The chain has TRBV6-6 and TRBJ1-5; possible D gene TRBD1, 6 bases. The CDR3 spans 13 residues. Germline V lookup: CDR1 MNHNY, CDR2 SVGAGI (reference sequence). V gave up 2 bases and J gave up 7 bases, with 9 bases separating them. The CDR3 DNA follows: TGTGCCAGCAGTTACGGACAGTCCCAGCCCCAGCATTTT. It is translated as CASSYGQSQPQHF.

The rearrangement uses TRBV2 and TRBJ1-2; D possibly corresponds to TRBD1 (6 bases). Looked up from germline, CDR1 is SNHLY and CDR2 is FYNNEI. The germline V and J ends were trimmed by 6 bases and 5 bases, with 16 bases remaining between them. There are 14 residues in the CDR3. The CDR3 DNA is TGTGCCAGCAGGTCCGAAACAACAGGGTATGGCTACACCTTC. The encoded protein is CASRSETTGYGYTF.

This chain joins TRBV2 and TRBJ2-3, with 7 bases lining up with TRBD2. CDR3 length equals 13 residues. The germline V gene has CDR1 SNHLY and CDR2 FYNNEI. The CDR3 bases are TGTGCAGCGAGCGGGACGTACACAGATACGCAGTATTTT. Its translation: CAASGTYTDTQYF.

The rearrangement uses TRBV5-4 and TRBJ2-7, with 7 bases identical to TRBD2. V lost 2 bases, J lost 4 bases, and 9 bases stayed unmatched. The V gene's germline CDR1 is SGHNT and CDR2 YYREEE (reference sequence). This CDR3 contains 15 residues. CDR3 nucleotide sequence: TGTGCCAGCAGCTTCGGAGCGGGGAGGCAATACGAGCAGTACTTC. Encoded protein: CASSFGAGRQYEQYF. Supplemented by reference TRBV5-4 and TRBJ2-7, the full variable domain reads ETGVTQSPTHLIKTRGQQVTLRCSSQSGHNTVSWYQQALGQGPQFIFQYYREEENGRGNFPPRFSGLQFPNYSSELNVNALELDDSALYLCASSFGAGRQYEQYFGPGTRLTVT.

V is TRBV28 and J is TRBJ2-7; weak D call: TRBD1 (6 bases). With 2 bases removed from V and 4 bases from J, the gap between germline ends came to 12 bases. Germline values: CDR1 MDHEN, CDR2 SYDVKM. The CDR3 spans 14 residues. DNA of the CDR3: TGTGCCAGCAGTTTAGGCAGGGGCGCTTACGAGCAGTACTTC. Protein sequence: CASSLGRGAYEQYF.

The genes are TRBV7-2 and TRBJ2-7; D may be TRBD2 (5 bases). V was clipped by 1 base and J by 0 bases, with 10 bases between them. The germline CDR1 and CDR2 sequences are SGHTA and FQGNSA. The CDR3 totals 15 residues. CDR3 sequence (DNA): TGTGCCAGCAGCTTAGGTAGCGCCAGCTCCTACGAGCAGTACTTC. Protein sequence: CASSLGSASSYEQYF.

This clone came up once. The chain employs TRBV7-8 and TRBJ2-5, with D possibly TRBD2 on 6 matching bases. Germline CDR1 reads SGHVS; CDR2 reads FQNEAQ. The CDR3 extends over 13 amino acids. With 6 bases removed from V and 4 bases from J, the gap between germline ends came to 12 bases. The CDR3, as DNA: TGTGCCAGCAGTTTCGGGGGAGGAGAGACCCAGTACTTC. Amino acid sequence: CASSFGGGETQYF.